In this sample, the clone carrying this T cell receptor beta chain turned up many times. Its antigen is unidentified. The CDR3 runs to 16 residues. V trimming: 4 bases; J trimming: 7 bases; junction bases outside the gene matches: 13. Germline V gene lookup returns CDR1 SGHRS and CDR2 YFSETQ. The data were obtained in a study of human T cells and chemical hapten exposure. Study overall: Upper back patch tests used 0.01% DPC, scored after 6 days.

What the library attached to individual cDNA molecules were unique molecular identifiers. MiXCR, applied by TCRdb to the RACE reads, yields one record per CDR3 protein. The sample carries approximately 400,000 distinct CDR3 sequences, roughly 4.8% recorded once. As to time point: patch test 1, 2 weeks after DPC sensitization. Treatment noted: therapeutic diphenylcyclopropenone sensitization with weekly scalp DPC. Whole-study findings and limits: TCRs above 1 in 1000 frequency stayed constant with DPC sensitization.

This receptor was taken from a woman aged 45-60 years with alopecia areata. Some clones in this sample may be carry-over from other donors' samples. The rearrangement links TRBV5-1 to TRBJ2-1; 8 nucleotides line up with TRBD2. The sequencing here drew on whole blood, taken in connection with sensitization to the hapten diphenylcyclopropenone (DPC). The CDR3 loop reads CASSQATSGWGNEQFF. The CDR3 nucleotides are TGCGCCAGCAGCCAGGCAACTAGCGGATGGGGGAATGAGCAGTTCTTC.